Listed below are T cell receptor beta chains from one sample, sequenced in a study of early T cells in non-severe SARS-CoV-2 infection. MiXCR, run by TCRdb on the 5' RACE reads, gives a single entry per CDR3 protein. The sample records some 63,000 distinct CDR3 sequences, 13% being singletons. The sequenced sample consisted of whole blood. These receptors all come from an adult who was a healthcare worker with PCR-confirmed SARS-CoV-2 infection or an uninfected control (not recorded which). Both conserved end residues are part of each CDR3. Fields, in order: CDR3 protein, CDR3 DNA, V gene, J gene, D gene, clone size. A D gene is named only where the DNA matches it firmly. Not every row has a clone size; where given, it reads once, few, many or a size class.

CASSSLTSSETQYF,TGTGCCAGCAGCTCCCTGACTAGCTCCGAGACCCAGTACTTC,TRBV11-2,TRBJ2-5,TRBD2,-
CASSGTNRGNIQYF,TGTGCCAGCAGCGGGACTAACCGGGGAAACATTCAGTACTTC,TRBV9,TRBJ2-4,-,few
CASSPGVGGGPQETQYF,TGTGCCAGCAGCCCTGGGGTAGGCGGGGGCCCCCAAGAGACCCAGTACTTC,TRBV7-8,TRBJ2-5,-,many
CASKGSYEQYF,TGTGCCAGCAAGGGCTCCTACGAGCAGTACTTC,TRBV7-2,TRBJ2-7,-,-
CASSRGQNTGELFF,TGTGCCAGCAGCCGAGGACAGAACACCGGGGAGCTGTTTTTT,TRBV7-9,TRBJ2-2,-,many
CASSPGTGNNQPQHF,TGTGCCAGCAGCCCCGGGACAGGAAACAATCAGCCCCAGCATTTT,TRBV4-2,TRBJ1-5,TRBD1,many
CASSQTTAGKAFF,TGTGCCAGCAGCCAAACGACCGCAGGTAAAGCTTTCTTT,TRBV3-1,TRBJ1-1,-,many
CASSFGTGPYEQYF,TGCGCCAGCAGCTTCGGGACAGGACCCTACGAGCAGTACTTC,TRBV5-1,TRBJ2-7,TRBD1,few
CASSSGTGGLSYEQYF,TGCGCCAGCAGCTCGGGAACAGGGGGTTTATCCTACGAGCAGTACTTC,TRBV5-1,TRBJ2-7,TRBD1,few
CASSFPDQPQHF,TGTGCCAGCAGCTTTCCTGATCAGCCCCAGCATTTT,TRBV5-5,TRBJ1-5,-,-
CASSQGSAGELFF,TGTGCCAGCAGCCAAGGGTCCGCCGGGGAGCTGTTTTTT,TRBV3-1,TRBJ2-2,-,many
CASSFLANPPTDTQYF,TGTGCCAGCAGTTTCCTAGCAAACCCTCCCACAGATACGCAGTATTTT,TRBV27,TRBJ2-3,-,many
CAVQHRARQETQYF,TGTGCCGTCCAGCATCGAGCGCGTCAAGAGACCCAGTACTTC,TRBV6-5,TRBJ2-5,-,many
CASSSDRATGELFF,TGCGCCAGCAGCTCCGACAGGGCAACCGGGGAGCTGTTTTTT,TRBV5-1,TRBJ2-2,TRBD1,-
CASSLRASTDTQYF,TGTGCCAGCAGCTTACGCGCTAGCACAGATACGCAGTATTTT,TRBV11-2,TRBJ2-3,-,few
CASSSGQGYTDTQYF,TGTGCCAGCAGCTCCGGACAGGGCTACACAGATACGCAGTATTTT,TRBV27,TRBJ2-3,TRBD1,many
CASSAFSEQFF,TGTGCCAGCAGTGCCTTTAGTGAGCAGTTCTTC,TRBV5-4,TRBJ2-1,-,many
CACQQGYYSPLHF,TGTGCCTGCCAACAGGGATATTATTCACCCCTCCACTTT,TRBV19,TRBJ1-6,-,many
CASSQMGGNTIYF,TGTGCCAGCAGCCAGATGGGAGGAAACACCATATATTTT,TRBV3-1,TRBJ1-3,-,many
CASSPVREVNEQFF,TGTGCCAGCAGTCCCGTACGCGAGGTCAATGAGCAGTTCTTC,TRBV7-9,TRBJ2-1,-,-
CSVESDVNYGYTF,TGCAGCGTTGAATCAGACGTAAACTATGGCTACACCTTC,TRBV29-1,TRBJ1-2,-,many
CASSSVARIEEQNF,TGTGCCAGCAGTTCCGTAGCCCGGATTGAGGAGCAGAACTTC,TRBV6-5,TRBJ2-7,-,-
CASSYSDNQPQHF,TGTGCCAGCAGTTACTCGGACAATCAGCCCCAGCATTTT,TRBV6-2/TRBV6-3,TRBJ1-5,-,few
CASVSLVTDTQYF,TGTGCTAGTGTCAGCTTGGTTACAGATACGCAGTATTTT,TRBV12-5,TRBJ2-3,-,many
CASSAAGQGGTDTQYF,TGTGCCAGCAGTGCCGCGGGACAGGGGGGCACAGATACGCAGTATTTT,TRBV12-3/TRBV12-4,TRBJ2-3,TRBD1,many